Listed below are T cell receptor beta chains from one sample, sequenced in a study of cytomegalovirus exposure and HLA in healthy donors. Sequencing was performed with immunoSEQ multiplex PCR; in TCRdb, only in-frame clones are kept and a portion is missing. The sample carries roughly 150,000 clones, approximately 75% recorded once. Sequences were obtained from PBMCs. These receptors were collected from a man between 45 and 60 years old in good health and CMV-seropositive. Each CDR3 is given with its conserved first and last residue. The D gene is left open where the match is weak.

D	V	J	length	CDR3
-	TRBV7-9	TRBJ2-3	16	CASSLKPTKPSDTQYF
-	TRBV27	TRBJ1-2	12	CASSSSPYGYTF
TRBD2	TRBV18	TRBJ2-7	16	CASSPYLAGASYEQYF
TRBD1	TRBV6-5	TRBJ1-6	14	CASSPGQGSSPLHF
-	TRBV27	TRBJ1-5	17	CASSLSPLTGNNQPQHF
-	TRBV5-1	TRBJ1-5	13	CASSLFTDQPQHF
-	TRBV19	TRBJ2-2	15	CASSVQWGRSGELFF
TRBD2	TRBV2	TRBJ2-3	15	CASSDEAGGLGTQYF
-	TRBV13	TRBJ2-2	16	CASSEQGLANTGELFF
TRBD2	TRBV5-1	TRBJ2-1	16	CASSYQSGGGLYEQFF
-	TRBV13	TRBJ2-2	15	CASSQGRGGSGELFF
-	TRBV5-1	TRBJ2-1	13	CASSQKQGNEQFF
TRBD1	TRBV4-2	TRBJ1-4	15	CASSPGVQGDEKLFF
TRBD2	TRBV7-9	TRBJ2-4	16	CASSHGLAGGRDIQYF
-	TRBV5-4	TRBJ1-1	13	CASSPQGNTEAFF
-	TRBV23-1	TRBJ1-2	16	CASSQSKGVGPYGYTF
-	TRBV28	TRBJ2-5	16	CASSFGATRAQETQYF
-	TRBV2	TRBJ2-2	15	CASSGFRANTGELFF
-	TRBV6-6	TRBJ1-2	13	CASRAGTNYGYTF
TRBD1	TRBV28	TRBJ2-7	15	CASSSRDRGYYEQYF
-	TRBV4-3	TRBJ2-3	17	CASSQDLVADRGDTQYF
-	TRBV9	TRBJ2-2	16	CASSVAGGLNTGELFF
-	TRBV28	TRBJ1-2	14	CASSPTGFFYGYTF